This T cell receptor (beta chain) was profiled in a study of identifying expanded T cells in peripheral blood. Study-wide results and caveats: Approximately 2-week clone count variance significantly increased as total template count grew. Differentially abundant clones: roughly 1.3 between replicates, approximately 15 at around 15 days, 18 to 20 at four.

Collection occurred without any documented infections or immune events in donors. The table came from immunoSEQ multiplex PCR; TCRdb's copy has only in-frame clones and leaves some out. The sample includes about 91,000 clones, about nine tenths of them seen just once. Worth noting for this clone: What it binds is not known.

V shed 3 bases, J shed 1 base, and the junction held 8 bases outside the gene matches. The CDR3 is 18 amino acids. Germline V lookup: CDR1 SGHDN, CDR2 FVKESK. The V and J genes are TRBV14 and TRBJ2-6; 8 positions agree with TRBD1. The sample comprised blood. The source of this sequence is a person between 18 and 75 years old in good health. The CDR3 sequence: CASSHVRTGSSGANVLTF. The CDR3 nucleotides are TGTGCCAGCAGCCACGTTAGGACAGGGTCATCTGGGGCCAACGTCCTGACTTTC. The full variable domain, with the rest looked up from reference TRBV14 and TRBJ2-6, is EAGVTQFPSHSVIEKGQTVTLRCDPISGHDNLYWYRRVMGKEIKFLLHFVKESKQDESGMPNNRFLAERTGGTYSTLKVQPAELEDSGVYFCASSHVRTGSSGANVLTFGAGSRLTVL.